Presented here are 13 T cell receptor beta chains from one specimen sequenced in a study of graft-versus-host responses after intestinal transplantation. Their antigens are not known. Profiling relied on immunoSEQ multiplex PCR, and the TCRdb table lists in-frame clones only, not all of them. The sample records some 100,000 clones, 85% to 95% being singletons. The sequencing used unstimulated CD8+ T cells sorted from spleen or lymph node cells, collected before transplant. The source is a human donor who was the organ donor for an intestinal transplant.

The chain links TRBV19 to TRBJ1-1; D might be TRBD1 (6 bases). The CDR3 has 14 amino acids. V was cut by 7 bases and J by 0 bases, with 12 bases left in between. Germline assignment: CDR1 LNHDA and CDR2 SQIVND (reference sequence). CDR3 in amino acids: CASNQGLVNTEAFF. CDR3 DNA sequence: TGTGCCAGTAACCAGGGGTTGGTGAACACTGAAGCTTTCTTT. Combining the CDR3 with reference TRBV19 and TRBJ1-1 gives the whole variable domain DGGITQSPKYLFRKEGQNVTLSCEQNLNHDAMYWYRQDPGQGLRLIYYSQIVNDFQKGDIAEGYSVSREKKESFPLTVTSAQKNPTAFYLCASNQGLVNTEAFFGQGTRLTVV.

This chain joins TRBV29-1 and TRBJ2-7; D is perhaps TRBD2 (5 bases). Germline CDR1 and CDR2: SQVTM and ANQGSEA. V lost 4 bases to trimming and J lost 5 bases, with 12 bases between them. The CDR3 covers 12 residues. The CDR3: CSVAEESDEQYF. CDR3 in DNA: TGCAGCGTTGCGGAGGAGTCCGACGAGCAGTACTTC.

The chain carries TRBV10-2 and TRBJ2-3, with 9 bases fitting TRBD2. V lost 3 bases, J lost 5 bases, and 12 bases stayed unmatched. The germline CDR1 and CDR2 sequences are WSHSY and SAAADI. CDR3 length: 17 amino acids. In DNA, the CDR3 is TGCGCCAGCAGTGACCCCGCGGCGGGGGGGCCTGGAGATACGCAGTATTTT. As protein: CASSDPAAGGPGDTQYF.

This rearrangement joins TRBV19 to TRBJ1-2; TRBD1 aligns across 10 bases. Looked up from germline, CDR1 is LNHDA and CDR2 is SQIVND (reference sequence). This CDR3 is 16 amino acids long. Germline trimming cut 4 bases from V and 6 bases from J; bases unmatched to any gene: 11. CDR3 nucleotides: TGTGCCAGTAGTACCCCGACAGGGGGCCCATGGGATGGCTACACCTTC. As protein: CASSTPTGGPWDGYTF.

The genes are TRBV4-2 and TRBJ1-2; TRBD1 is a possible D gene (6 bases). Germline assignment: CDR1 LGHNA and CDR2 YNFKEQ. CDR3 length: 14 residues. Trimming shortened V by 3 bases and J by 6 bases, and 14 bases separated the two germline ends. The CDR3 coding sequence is TGTGCCAGCAGCCACCCGATTACAGGGCATGGCTACACCTTC. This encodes CASSHPITGHGYTF.

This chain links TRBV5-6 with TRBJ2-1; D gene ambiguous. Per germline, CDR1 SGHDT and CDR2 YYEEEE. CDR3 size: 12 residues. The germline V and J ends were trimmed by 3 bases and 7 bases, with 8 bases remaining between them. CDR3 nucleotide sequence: TGTGCCAGCAGCTCCCCTTTAAATGAGCAGTTCTTC. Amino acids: CASSSPLNEQFF.

CDR3 sequence (DNA): TGTGCCACCAGCACCCCGGTTCGGGGGATTAACTATGGCTACACCTTC. Translating it yields CATSTPVRGINYGYTF. This rearrangement joins TRBV15 to TRBJ1-2, with a weak D call TRBD1 (5 bases). Looked up from germline, CDR1 is LNHNV and CDR2 is YYDKDF (reference sequence). There are 16 residues in the CDR3. V dropped 4 bases and J dropped 1 base, with 16 bases sitting between them. Combining the CDR3 with reference TRBV15 and TRBJ1-2 gives the whole variable domain DAMVIQNPRYQVTQFGKPVTLSCSQTLNHNVMYWYQQKSSQAPKLLFHYYDKDFNNEADTPDNFQSRRPNTSFCFLDIRSPGLGDTAMYLCATSTPVRGINYGYTFGSGTRLTVV.

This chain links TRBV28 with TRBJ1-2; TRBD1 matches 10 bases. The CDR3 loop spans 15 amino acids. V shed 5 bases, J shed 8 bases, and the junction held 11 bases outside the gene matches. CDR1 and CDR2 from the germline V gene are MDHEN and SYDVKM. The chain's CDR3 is CASSIPRDRGGGYTF. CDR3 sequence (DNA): TGTGCCAGCAGTATCCCCCGGGACAGGGGAGGAGGCTACACCTTC.

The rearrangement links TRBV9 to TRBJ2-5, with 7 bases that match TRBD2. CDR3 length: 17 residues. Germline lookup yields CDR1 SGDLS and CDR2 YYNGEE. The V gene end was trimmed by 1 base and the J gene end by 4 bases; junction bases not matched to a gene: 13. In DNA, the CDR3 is TGTGCCAGCAGCGTAAATGGGGGAGGGCCAACGGCAGAGACCCAGTACTTC. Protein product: CASSVNGGGPTAETQYF.

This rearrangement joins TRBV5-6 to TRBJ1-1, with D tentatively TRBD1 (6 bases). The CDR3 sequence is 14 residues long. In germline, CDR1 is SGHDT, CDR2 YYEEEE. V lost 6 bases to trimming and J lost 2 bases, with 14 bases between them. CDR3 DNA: TGTGCCAGCAACCTAGCGGGACAAAACACTGAAGCTTTCTTT. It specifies CASNLAGQNTEAFF.

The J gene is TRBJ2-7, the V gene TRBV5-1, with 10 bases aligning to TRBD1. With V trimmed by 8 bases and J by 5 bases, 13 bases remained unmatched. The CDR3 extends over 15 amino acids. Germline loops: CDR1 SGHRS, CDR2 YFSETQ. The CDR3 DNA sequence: TGCGCCAGTAAGACAGGGGGCCCCGCAACTGACGAGCAGTACTTC. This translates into CASKTGGPATDEQYF.

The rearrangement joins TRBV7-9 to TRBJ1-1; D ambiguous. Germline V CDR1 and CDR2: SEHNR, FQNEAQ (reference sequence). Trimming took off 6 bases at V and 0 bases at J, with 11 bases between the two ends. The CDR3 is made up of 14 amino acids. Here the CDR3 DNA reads TGTGCCAGCAGTAGGGCGGGGATGAACACTGAAGCTTTCTTT. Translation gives CASSRAGMNTEAFF.

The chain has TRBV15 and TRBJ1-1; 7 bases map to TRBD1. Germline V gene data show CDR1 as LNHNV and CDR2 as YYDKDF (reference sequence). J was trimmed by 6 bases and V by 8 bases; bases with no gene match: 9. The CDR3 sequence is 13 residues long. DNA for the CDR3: TGTGCCACCCGAACAGGGGAGTGGCCTGAAGCTTTCTTT. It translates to CATRTGEWPEAFF.